This passage covers 30 T cell receptor beta chains from one sample sequenced in a study of cytomegalovirus exposure and HLA in healthy donors. PCR involved 60 Vbeta and 13 Jbeta primers. Here immunoSEQ multiplex PCR was the method, and the copy in TCRdb shows in-frame clones only, minus some. The data show approximately 170,000 clones, 80% seen once. The specimen was PBMCs. Receptors originate from a woman between 45 and 60 years old in good health and CMV-seropositive.

A word on this clone: The junction differs from germline at one of its ends, possibly a read error. The chain combines TRBV4-1 with TRBJ1-3; no definite D call. Germline V gene lookup returns CDR1 MGHRA and CDR2 YSYEKL. The CDR3 has 15 residues. CDR3 amino acids: CASRQGITELNTIYF. CDR3 nucleotide sequence: TGCGCCAGCAGACAAGGAATCACAGAGCTAAACACCATATATTTT.

V and J are TRBV7-9 and TRBJ1-4, with a tentative D call TRBD1 (6 bases). Germline V gene data show CDR1 as SEHNR and CDR2 as FQNEAQ (reference sequence). Trimming took 4 bases from V and 0 from J, leaving 9 bases between them. This CDR3 is built from 15 residues. DNA of the CDR3: TGTGCCAGCAGCTCAGGGGACGCAACTAATGAAAAACTGTTTTTT. This translates into CASSSGDATNEKLFF.

CDR3 sequence reads: CASRSRIVGGEKLFF. The CDR3 bases are TGTGCCAGCCGGTCCCGTATAGTCGGGGGGGAAAAACTGTTTTTT. The V and J genes are TRBV28 and TRBJ1-4; TRBD1 might be the D (5 bases). This CDR3 is 15 amino acids long. The V gene's germline CDR1 is MDHEN and CDR2 SYDVKM. V was cut by 8 bases and J by 8 bases, with 21 bases left in between.

The CDR3 region has the DNA TGCGCCAGCAGGTTAGGGACAGGATCTCTCTTCGAGCAGTACTTC. Translation: CASRLGTGSLFEQYF. The rearrangement uses TRBV5-1 and TRBJ2-7; 8 nucleotides line up with TRBD1. V lost 5 bases and J lost 6; bases outside the gene matches: 13. This CDR3 has 15 amino acids. Germline loops: CDR1 SGHRS, CDR2 YFSETQ.

The V gene is TRBV11-3, the J gene TRBJ1-1; D gene unclear. The CDR3 totals 16 residues. Germline loops: CDR1 SGHNT, CDR2 YENEEA. V was pared by 1 base and J by 6 bases, with 18 bases between. In DNA form, the CDR3 reads TGTGCCAGCAGCTTAGGAGACGGGTCGGGAACCGCTGAAGCTTTCTTT. Translated: CASSLGDGSGTAEAFF. Supplemented by reference TRBV11-3 and TRBJ1-1, the full variable domain reads EAGVVQSPRYKIIEKKQPVAFWCNPISGHNTLYWYLQNLGQGPELLIRYENEEAVDDSQLPKDRFSAERLKGVDSTLKIQPAELGDSAVYLCASSLGDGSGTAEAFFGQGTRLTVV.

This chain connects TRBV11-2 to TRBJ2-7; TRBD1 matches at 8 bases. Germline V gives CDR1 SGHAT, CDR2 FQNNGV. V gave up 2 bases and J gave up 2 bases; unmatched junction bases: 8. CDR3 length: 16 residues. CDR3 in amino acids: CASSLRGQGGAYEQYF. The CDR3 bases are TGTGCCAGCAGCTTACGCGGACAGGGAGGTGCCTACGAGCAGTACTTC.

The chain joins TRBV4-2 to TRBJ2-1; a weak D match, TRBD2 (6 bases). The germline V gene has CDR1 LGHNA and CDR2 YNFKEQ. CDR3 size: 14 residues. The V and J ends lost 5 bases and 4 bases respectively, with 12 bases between them. The CDR3 DNA follows: TGTGCCAGCAGCAGGTCGGACTATTACAATGAGCAGTTCTTC. Translated: CASSRSDYYNEQFF.

This chain links TRBV7-3 with TRBJ1-1; a weak D match, TRBD1 (5 bases). V lost 2 bases to trimming and J lost 1 base, with 8 bases between them. CDR1 and CDR2 (germline): SGHTA, FQGTGA. The CDR3 is 14 residues long. The CDR3 spells CASSLARENTEAFF. The CDR3 DNA follows: TGTGCCAGCAGCTTAGCCAGGGAGAACACTGAAGCTTTCTTT. The full variable domain, in which reference TRBV7-3 and TRBJ1-1 provide the parts outside the CDR3, is GAGVSQTPSNKVTEKGKYVELRCDPISGHTALYWYRQSLGQGPEFLIYFQGTGAADDSGLPNDRFFAVRPEGSVSTLKIQRTERGDSAVYLCASSLARENTEAFFGQGTRLTVV.

This rearrangement joins TRBV9 to TRBJ1-3; maybe TRBD1 (5 bases). Trimming cost V 5 bases and J 7 bases, with 10 bases left between them. Germline CDR1 is SGDLS and CDR2 is YYNGEE. This CDR3 contains 12 residues. Written as DNA, the CDR3 is TGTGCCAGCAGTCCGACAGAGAACACCATATATTTT. This translates into CASSPTENTIYF.

The chain joins TRBV28 to TRBJ2-2; maybe TRBD2 (5 bases). The CDR3 totals 16 residues. CDR1 is MDHEN and CDR2 is SYDVKM in the germline V gene. V was cut by 0 bases and J by 4 bases, with 12 bases left in between. DNA of the CDR3: TGTGCCAGCAGTTTATGGGGCGGGTTCCGCACCGGGGAGCTGTTTTTT. Amino acids: CASSLWGGFRTGELFF.

The chain has TRBV6-5 and TRBJ1-3; a weak D match, TRBD1 (5 bases). This CDR3 contains 13 residues. V lost 8 bases to trimming and J lost 3 bases, with 11 bases between them. The V gene's germline CDR1 is MNHEY and CDR2 SVGAGI. The CDR3 sequence is CASADTGGNTIYF. The CDR3 DNA reads as TGTGCCAGCGCAGATACAGGTGGAAACACCATATATTTT.

The rearrangement joins TRBV25-1 to TRBJ2-7; weak D call: TRBD2 (6 bases). The germline CDR1 and CDR2 sequences are MGHDK and SYGVNS. Trimming cost V 4 bases and J 7 bases, with 26 bases left between them. The CDR3 totals 17 residues. In DNA, the CDR3 is TGTGCCAGCAGTGCCAGGAGGGCCCTTGGGTCGATAGAGGAGCAGTACTTC. The encoded protein is CASSARRALGSIEEQYF.

The rearrangement uses TRBV5-5 and TRBJ2-7; 10 bases align to TRBD1. This CDR3 is built from 14 residues. V lost 3 bases, J lost 5 bases, and 5 bases stayed unmatched. The germline gives CDR1 SGHKS, CDR2 YYEKEE (reference sequence). Written as DNA, the CDR3 is TGTGCCAGCAGCTACAGACAGGGGGCGCACGAGCAGTACTTC. Translation: CASSYRQGAHEQYF.

The chain is built from TRBV4-3 and TRBJ2-2; D remains unclear. The germline V and J ends were trimmed by 0 bases and 4 bases, with 9 bases remaining between them. Germline assignment: CDR1 LGHNA and CDR2 YSLEER. CDR3 length: 15 residues. CDR3 coding DNA: TGCGCCAGCAGCCAAGACGCGGAGATCACCGGGGAGCTGTTTTTT. Protein product: CASSQDAEITGELFF.

This chain links TRBV7-9 with TRBJ1-2, with 7 bases matching TRBD1. V shed 4 bases, J shed 8 bases, and the junction held 13 bases outside the gene matches. Germline CDR1 reads SEHNR; CDR2 reads FQNEAQ (reference sequence). The CDR3 loop spans 15 amino acids. Written as DNA, the CDR3 is TGTGCCAGCAGCTCGACGGGACAGACCAAGGAGGGCTACACCTTC. Its translation: CASSSTGQTKEGYTF.

The chain couples TRBV28 to TRBJ2-7; 7 nucleotides align to TRBD2. V gave up 3 bases and J gave up 4 bases; unmatched junction bases: 9. This CDR3 spans 15 amino acids. The germline V gene encodes CDR1 MDHEN and CDR2 SYDVKM. As DNA, the CDR3 is TGTGCCAGCAGTTTCTTAAGGGACTACCAATACGAGCAGTACTTC. This gives the protein CASSFLRDYQYEQYF.

The chain employs TRBV6-5 and TRBJ2-3, with 7 bases aligning to TRBD2. Per the germline V gene, CDR1 is MNHEY and CDR2 is SVGAGI. The CDR3 loop spans 15 amino acids. Trimming removed 0 bases from V and 2 bases from J; junction bases left unmatched: 2. CDR3 loop: CASSYSGRDTDTQYF. In DNA form, the CDR3 reads TGTGCCAGCAGTTACTCAGGGAGGGACACAGATACGCAGTATTTT.

The gene calls are TRBV7-2 and TRBJ2-7, with TRBD2 matching 13 bases. Germline CDR1 reads SGHTA; CDR2 reads FQGNSA. V shed 5 bases, J shed 1 base, and the junction held 11 bases outside the gene matches. This CDR3 comprises 18 residues. CDR3 sequence reads: CASSPGTSGMIISYEQYF. The CDR3 nucleotides are TGTGCCAGCAGCCCCGGGACTAGCGGGATGATTATTTCCTACGAGCAGTACTTC.

The chain uses TRBV7-9 and TRBJ2-1, with 8 bases matching TRBD1. V was pared by 6 bases and J by 0 bases, with 4 bases of the junction left unmatched. Germline assignment: CDR1 SEHNR and CDR2 FQNEAQ (reference sequence). The CDR3 spans 15 residues. CDR3 DNA: TGTGCCAGCAGTTACCAGGGGGCCTCCTACAATGAGCAGTTCTTC. Translating it yields CASSYQGASYNEQFF.

This chain links TRBV27 with TRBJ2-1; D is unclear. Trimming removed 5 bases at V and 7 bases at J, with 18 bases between. CDR3 length equals 15 residues. CDR1 and CDR2 from the germline V gene are MNHEY and SMNVEV (reference sequence). The CDR3 nucleotides are TGTGCCAGCAGTATAACGAAACTCCTCCATAATGAGCAGTTCTTC. As protein: CASSITKLLHNEQFF.

V is TRBV7-2 and J is TRBJ1-2; 7 bases are shared with TRBD1. Trimming removed 1 base from V and 2 bases from J; junction bases left unmatched: 10. The CDR3 extends over 17 amino acids. The germline gives CDR1 SGHTA, CDR2 FQGNSA. The CDR3 region is CASSLDFIRGLNYGYTF. In DNA form, the CDR3 reads TGTGCCAGCAGCTTAGATTTTATAAGGGGGCTCAACTATGGCTACACCTTC.

The rearrangement links TRBV4-3 to TRBJ2-5; TRBD1 agrees at 9 bases. The CDR3 covers 18 residues. The germline V gene encodes CDR1 LGHNA and CDR2 YSLEER. The V gene end was trimmed by 1 base and the J gene end by 6 bases; junction bases not matched to a gene: 15. The DNA for the CDR3 is TGCGCCAGCAGCCAAGTAGGCGACAGGGGGGGGGAGGAGCAGACCCAGTACTTC. Translation gives CASSQVGDRGGEEQTQYF.

CDR3 loop: CSVELTVNTYEQYF. The CDR3 nucleotides read TGCAGCGTTGAATTGACAGTAAATACCTACGAGCAGTACTTC. The chain combines TRBV29-1 with TRBJ2-7; a possible D gene is TRBD1 (5 bases). Trimming removed 2 bases at V and 2 bases at J, with 13 bases between. CDR3 length: 14 amino acids. Germline V gene sequence: CDR1 SQVTM, CDR2 ANQGSEA.

Concerning this clone itself: Other nucleotide sequences from this sample produce the same CDR3. CDR3 nucleotides: TGTGCCAGCAGCTTAGGAGGCCAGAGCTCCTATAATTCACCCCTCCACTTT. Its translation: CASSLGGQSSYNSPLHF. The rearrangement links TRBV7-2 to TRBJ1-6, with D unclear. Germline lookup yields CDR1 SGHTA and CDR2 FQGNSA. The CDR3 is 17 residues long. V was shortened by 1 base and J by 0 bases, with 10 bases between the two germline ends.

This clone was counted only a few times. The chain combines TRBV7-2 with TRBJ2-7; tentatively, D is TRBD2 (5 bases). This CDR3 spans 15 amino acids. Germline CDR1 reads SGHTA; CDR2 reads FQGNSA. Trimming removed 4 bases at V and 3 bases at J, with 16 bases between. CDR3 sequence (DNA): TGTGCCAGCAGCTACGGGTGGGAGCGGATCTACGAGCAGTACTTC. Translated, it gives CASSYGWERIYEQYF.

The J gene is TRBJ1-1, the V gene TRBV29-1; D is unresolved. V lost 6 bases and J lost 0, with 11 bases in between. The CDR3 has 13 residues. CDR1 SQVTM and CDR2 ANQGSEA come from the germline V gene. In DNA, the CDR3 is TGCAGCGTCGCGGCGGTTTTGAACACTGAAGCTTTCTTT. Protein: CSVAAVLNTEAFF.

V and J are TRBV27 and TRBJ2-2; 12 positions match TRBD2. V trimming: 5 bases; J trimming: 6 bases; junction bases outside the gene matches: 4. Germline CDR1 is MNHEY and CDR2 is SMNVEV (reference sequence). The CDR3 totals 15 residues. The CDR3 nucleotides read TGTGCCAGCAGTCTAGCGGGAGGGGTACCCGGGGAGCTGTTTTTT. Translation: CASSLAGGVPGELFF.

The chain joins TRBV19 to TRBJ1-2; D uncertain. CDR1 is LNHDA, CDR2 SQIVND, per germline (reference sequence). V lost 3 bases to trimming and J lost 2 bases, with 19 bases between them. CDR3 length: 17 amino acids. CDR3 nucleotide sequence: TGTGCCAGTAGTATCCCATCTTGGCGGGCTTCAAACTATGGCTACACCTTC. Translation: CASSIPSWRASNYGYTF.

The chain links TRBV11-3 to TRBJ2-5, with D possibly TRBD2 on 6 matching bases. Near its end, the DNA agrees better with TRBJ2-7, so the J call may be wrong. The CDR3 spans 13 residues. Germline CDR1 is SGHNT and CDR2 is YENEEA. The DNA for the CDR3 is TGTGCCAGCAGCCCTAGCGAAACCTACGAGCAGTACTTC. The encoded protein is CASSPSETYEQYF.

V and J are TRBV19 and TRBJ1-2, with D possibly TRBD1 on 5 matching bases. CDR3 length equals 15 residues. V lost 7 bases and J lost 4, with 19 bases in between. Germline V gene sequence: CDR1 LNHDA, CDR2 SQIVND (reference sequence). The CDR3 DNA follows: TGTGCCAGTACCCCGTGGCAGGGAGGTTTCTATGGCTACACCTTC. Its protein is CASTPWQGGFYGYTF.